This T cell receptor beta chain was retrieved from a study of breast tumors, draining lymph nodes, adjacent tissues. Study findings and constraints: The lymph node origin of tumor T cells was framed as consistent with a hypothesis, not demonstrated. Luminal-like breast cancer showed significantly higher tumor–nontumor repertoire similarity than basal-like.

V was pared by 2 bases and J by 6 bases, with 9 bases of the junction left unmatched. This CDR3 is built from 18 residues. Germline V gives CDR1 KGHDR, CDR2 SFDVKD. In TCRdb, the multiplex PCR reads were re-called with MiXCR into one record per CDR3 protein. The data show 150,000 to 200,000 distinct CDR3 sequences, with around a third seen just once and around 4.5% held by the top ten. As to this clonotype: No antigen is known for it.

The lymph nodes were axillary draining lymph nodes from breast cancer patients. The clonotype was recovered from a female donor with breast cancer. Some clones in this sample may be carry-over from other donors' samples. The chain employs TRBV24-1 and TRBJ1-6; 10 nucleotides match TRBD1. The material sequenced was axillary lymph node tissue. The chain's CDR3 is CATSDSRDRGWANSPLHF. The CDR3 region has the DNA TGTGCCACCAGTGATTCCCGGGACAGGGGATGGGCTAATTCACCCCTCCACTTT.